One sample yielded the 3 T cell receptor beta chains listed below, sequenced in a study of blood T cells in healthy people across ages. With a J-beta primer mix and a sample-barcoded 5' primer, a second PCR ran about 7 to 12 cycles. TCRdb ran MiXCR on the 5' RACE reads and lists one entry per CDR3 protein. Among some 1.7 million distinct CDR3 sequences listed, under 30% were seen once. Sequencing used blood. The receptors derive from a young woman in good health.

This clonotype was detected a few times. The chain couples TRBV5-6 to TRBJ2-3; 12 nucleotides line up with TRBD2. J lost 1 base, V lost 4 bases, and 7 bases had no gene match. CDR3 size: 17 residues. Germline CDR1 and CDR2: SGHDT and YYEEEE. For the CDR3, the DNA is TGTGCCAGCAGCCGCGGACTAGCGGGGAGGGGCACAGATACGCAGTATTTT. It codes for CASSRGLAGRGTDTQYF.

With respect to this clonotype: A read error is possible here, since a much larger clone lies one base away. The V call is TRBV12-3 or TRBV12-4, the J call TRBJ2-7; D unresolved. This CDR3 is built from 14 residues. The CDR3 protein is CVSSVLTHPYEQYF. CDR3 sequence (DNA): TGTGTCAGCAGCGTGTTAACCCACCCCTACGAGCAGTACTTC.

The DNA for the CDR3 is TGCGCCAGCAGCCCCCGACAGGGGGTCAACGAGCAGTACTTC. It specifies CASSPRQGVNEQYF. The chain carries TRBV5-1 and TRBJ2-5, with 9 bases lining up with TRBD1. Judging by the DNA end, TRBJ2-7 fits better; the J call may be wrong. Germline V lookup: CDR1 SGHRS, CDR2 YFSETQ. The CDR3 is 14 amino acids.